The rows below give T cell receptor beta chains drawn from one sample of a study of blood T cell repertoires in COVID-19. Profiling relied on immunoSEQ multiplex PCR, and the TCRdb table lists in-frame clones only, not all of them. This table holds about 240,000 clones, 85% to 90% found once. The specimen sequenced was PBMCs or T cells enriched from blood (not recorded which). Receptors originate from a woman between 25 and 40 years old who had recovered from COVID-19. The CDR3 runs from the conserved cysteine through the conserved F or W. The size field is filled for only some rows; it gives once, few, many or a size class.

V gene	clone size	J gene	CDR3 protein
TRBV7-9	many	TRBJ2-1	CASSALWTGSYNEQFF
TRBV7-2	.	TRBJ1-3	CASSLVMGGGPEGNTIYF
TRBV25-1	.	TRBJ1-5	CASRGTGGHQPQHF
TRBV7-6	.	TRBJ2-1	CASSLLGQGFDEQFF
TRBV3-1/TRBV3-2	.	TRBJ1-2	CASSQELRVFGGYTF
TRBV6-5	.	TRBJ2-1	CASSYALAGGGGEQFF
TRBV3-1/TRBV3-2	.	TRBJ2-1	CASSQDRASGRNEQFF
TRBV11-2	.	TRBJ1-6	CASSPSGNNSPLHF
TRBV4-1	.	TRBJ2-1	CASRQPGQGAKDEQFF
TRBV9	.	TRBJ2-1	CASSVMGLAFVSYNEQFF
TRBV2	.	TRBJ2-2	CASSLEGSNTGELFF
TRBV27	.	TRBJ2-2	CASSYAREAGELFF
TRBV19	.	TRBJ1-1	CASKWDRDTPARGTEAFF
TRBV2	.	TRBJ2-2	CASSEDTYTGELFF
TRBV28	once	TRBJ2-1	CASSVREKSFNEQFF
TRBV7-3	.	TRBJ2-3	CASSLGQGTTDTQYF